A single sample is the source of the 9 T cell receptor beta chains below, sequenced in a study of T cell responses to AZD1222 COVID-19 vaccine. Clones were read by immunoSEQ multiplex PCR, and TCRdb kept only the in-frame ones, dropping some. The sample has some 140,000 clones, approximately 92% seen once. The sample here was peripheral blood, taken 28 days after the second AZD1222 dose. The source of these receptors is an adult who received the AZD1222 COVID-19 vaccine.

The chain uses TRBV9 and TRBJ2-2; D is perhaps TRBD2 (7 bases). The CDR3 sequence is 17 residues long. CDR1 is SGDLS, CDR2 YYNGEE, per germline. The V end was cut by 0 bases, the J end by 4 bases, with 16 bases between. The CDR3 DNA reads TGTGCCAGCAGCGTAGAAGAATGGGAGGGGGTCACCGGGGAGCTGTTTTTT. Its protein product is CASSVEEWEGVTGELFF.

V gene TRBV4-3 combines with J gene TRBJ1-1; no clear D gene. The CDR3 totals 15 residues. Germline V CDR1 and CDR2: LGHNA, YSLEER. V dropped 1 base and J dropped 3 bases, with 12 bases sitting between them. The CDR3 reads CASSQGPRWDTEAFF. In DNA, the CDR3 is TGCGCCAGCAGCCAAGGGCCTCGGTGGGACACTGAAGCTTTCTTT.

The chain couples TRBV7-8 to TRBJ1-4; tentative D call: TRBD1 (5 bases). From germline, CDR1 is SGHVS and CDR2 FQNEAQ. CDR3 length: 15 residues. Trimming pared 5 bases from V and 7 bases from J, leaving 17 bases between. The CDR3 spells CASSKGPSQGEKLFF. CDR3 bases: TGTGCCAGCAGCAAAGGTCCAAGTCAGGGTGAAAAACTGTTTTTT.

The gene calls are TRBV5-4 and TRBJ2-6, with 7 bases identical to TRBD1. CDR1 is SGHNT, CDR2 YYREEE, per germline (reference sequence). Unmatched junction bases numbered 9, after V lost 5 bases and J lost 1 base. This CDR3 spans 17 amino acids. CDR3 amino acids: CASRQTGLISGANVLTF. The DNA of the CDR3 is TGTGCCAGCAGACAGACAGGGTTAATATCTGGGGCCAACGTCCTGACTTTC.

V gene TRBV7-9 combines with J gene TRBJ2-1; 8 positions match TRBD2. V dropped 4 bases and J dropped 10; count of bases not matched to a gene: 12. The CDR3 has 15 amino acids. CDR1 is SEHNR and CDR2 is FQNEAQ in the germline V gene (reference sequence). CDR3 region: CASSSRSGGQREQFF. The CDR3 bases are TGTGCCAGCAGCTCGCGGAGCGGGGGCCAAAGGGAGCAGTTCTTC.

The chain combines TRBV7-6 with TRBJ1-1; D unresolved. Germline V gene lookup returns CDR1 SGHVS and CDR2 FNYEAQ. This CDR3 has 12 residues. V dropped 8 bases and J dropped 2 bases, with 9 bases sitting between them. CDR3 region: CASAEINTEAFF. Here the CDR3 DNA reads TGTGCCAGCGCGGAAATCAACACTGAAGCTTTCTTT.

This chain connects TRBV7-8 to TRBJ1-1; TRBD1 is a possible D gene (6 bases). CDR1 and CDR2 (germline): SGHVS, FQNEAQ. Trimming removed 5 bases from V and 5 bases from J, with 12 bases in between. The CDR3 has 13 residues. CDR3 loop: CASSLWQGTEAFF. The CDR3 nucleotides read TGTGCCAGCAGCCTCTGGCAGGGGACTGAAGCTTTCTTT.

The CDR3 is CAIRDGGYEQYF. For the CDR3, the DNA is TGTGCCATAAGGGACGGGGGCTACGAGCAGTACTTC. The chain combines TRBV12-3 or TRBV12-4 with TRBJ2-7, with D maybe TRBD2 (6 bases). The V gene lost 10 bases and the J gene lost 3 bases, with 13 bases spanning the gap. This CDR3 has 12 residues.

The chain couples TRBV19 to TRBJ1-5, with D unresolved. The V end lost 4 bases, the J end lost 0 bases, and 7 bases lay between the germline ends. The CDR3 spans 14 residues. Per the germline V gene, CDR1 is LNHDA and CDR2 is SQIVND (reference sequence). CDR3 bases: TGTGCCAGTAGTACGGGCCCTAGCAATCAGCCCCAGCATTTT. This sequence encodes CASSTGPSNQPQHF.